This T cell receptor beta chain was profiled in a study of control samples from healthy donors and cancer patients. Germline V gene sequence: CDR1 MNHNS, CDR2 SASEGT. This CDR3 has 15 amino acids. V lost 3 bases, J lost 6 bases, and 14 bases lay in between. Some clones are missing from TCRdb's copy, which holds only in-frame ones; the method was immunoSEQ multiplex PCR. This sample yields fewer than 200,000 clones, of which approximately 92% are seen a single time; 1.1% to 1.5% belongs to the top ten. V gene TRBV6-1 combines with J gene TRBJ2-2; no definite D call. The receptor comes from a man younger than 45 in good health. The sequenced sample was blood. The CDR3 region has the DNA TGTGCCAGCAGTGAGAGCTCGGCTTGGGCCGGGGAGCTGTTTTTT. Protein sequence: CASSESSAWAGELFF.